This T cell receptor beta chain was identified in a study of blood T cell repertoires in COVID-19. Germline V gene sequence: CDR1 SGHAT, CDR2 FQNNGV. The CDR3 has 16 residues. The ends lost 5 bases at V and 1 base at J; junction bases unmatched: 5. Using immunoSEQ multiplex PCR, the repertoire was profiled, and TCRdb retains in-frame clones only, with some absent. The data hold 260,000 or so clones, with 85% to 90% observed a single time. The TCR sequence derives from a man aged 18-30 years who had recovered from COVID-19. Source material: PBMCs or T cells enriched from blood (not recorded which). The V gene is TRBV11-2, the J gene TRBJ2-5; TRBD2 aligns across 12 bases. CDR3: CASSPTSGGIQETQYF. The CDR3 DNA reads TGTGCCAGCAGCCCGACTAGCGGGGGCATCCAAGAGACCCAGTACTTC.